Each of the 13 T cell receptor beta chains below was sequenced from the same sample in a study of blood T cell repertoires in COVID-19. TCRdb's table, derived via immunoSEQ multiplex PCR, lists solely in-frame clones and lacks some. The sample has 40,000 to 55,000 clones; 90% to 95% are singletons. The material sequenced was peripheral blood. These receptors came from a woman aged 80 or over with acute or convalescent COVID-19.

V is TRBV18 and J is TRBJ2-7, with 7 bases that match TRBD1. This CDR3 comprises 15 residues. Germline V gene data show CDR1 as KGHSH and CDR2 as LQKENI. After removal of 4 bases from V and 2 bases from J, the junction contained 8 bases not matched to a gene. CDR3 coding DNA: TGTGCCAGCTCACTACCGAGTACAGGGGCCTACGAGCAGTACTTC. This encodes CASSLPSTGAYEQYF.

The chain has TRBV18 and TRBJ1-1; D may be TRBD1 (5 bases). The V gene lost 1 base and the J gene lost 5 bases, with 17 bases spanning the gap. CDR1 is KGHSH, CDR2 LQKENI, per germline. The CDR3 sequence is 16 residues long. Written as DNA, the CDR3 is TGTGCCAGCTCACCACGGGGCCCGGCGCAGGGAACTGAAGCTTTCTTT. As protein: CASSPRGPAQGTEAFF. Filled out from reference TRBV18 and TRBJ1-1, the complete variable domain reads NAGVMQNPRHLVRRRGQEARLRCSPMKGHSHVYWYRQLPEEGLKFMVYLQKENIIDESGMPKERFSAEFPKEGPSILRIQQVVRGDSAAYFCASSPRGPAQGTEAFFGQGTRLTVV.

This chain uses TRBV30 with TRBJ2-7; D gene unclear. CDR1 is GTSNPN, CDR2 SVGIG, per germline (reference sequence). CDR3 length: 13 residues. The germline V and J ends were trimmed by 3 bases and 0 bases, with 9 bases remaining between them. CDR3 residues: CAWSSGVSYEQYF. In nucleotides, the CDR3 is TGTGCCTGGAGCAGTGGAGTCTCCTACGAGCAGTACTTC.

The chain couples TRBV4-2 to TRBJ2-1; 7 bases are a match to TRBD2. CDR3 length: 16 residues. V lost 3 bases to trimming and J lost 8 bases; unmatched junction nucleotides: 13. Germline CDR1 and CDR2: LGHNA and YNFKEQ. CDR3 residues: CASSQEGLQERDEQFF. In nucleotides, the CDR3 is TGTGCCAGCAGCCAGGAGGGACTACAAGAGAGAGATGAGCAGTTCTTC.

This chain connects TRBV6-6 to TRBJ2-7, with 11 bases that match TRBD2. The J segment lost 2 bases and the V segment lost 7 bases, leaving 4 bases of the junction unmatched. The CDR3 has 14 residues. In germline, CDR1 is MNHNY, CDR2 SVGAGI (reference sequence). CDR3 coding DNA: TGTGCCAGCATTGGGACTAGCGGTCCCTACGAGCAGTACTTC. Protein product: CASIGTSGPYEQYF.

The chain joins TRBV6-5 to TRBJ1-2; D gene unclear. This CDR3 region has 13 residues. Trimming pared 6 bases from V and 0 bases from J, leaving 8 bases between. CDR1 MNHEY and CDR2 SVGAGI come from the germline V gene. The CDR3 is CASRPDSNYGYTF. DNA of the CDR3: TGTGCCAGCAGACCCGACTCTAACTATGGCTACACCTTC.

The DNA of the CDR3 is TGCGCCAGCAGCCAAAGGACAGGGGGTGCTAATGAAAAACTGTTTTTT. It yields the protein CASSQRTGGANEKLFF. This chain links TRBV5-1 with TRBJ1-4; 10 nucleotides agree with TRBD1. Germline trimming cut 4 bases from V and 3 bases from J; bases unmatched to any gene: 6. Germline CDR1 is SGHRS and CDR2 is YFSETQ. The CDR3 length is 16 residues.

This chain joins TRBV11-2 and TRBJ1-5; D ambiguous. The CDR3 extends over 14 amino acids. Germline CDR1 and CDR2: SGHAT and FQNNGV. Between the trimmed V and J ends, which lost 1 base and 4 bases, there was a span of 8 bases. The CDR3 DNA sequence: TGTGCCAGCAGCTTAGGGTCAGCGAATCAGCCCCAGCATTTT. It translates to CASSLGSANQPQHF.

This chain links TRBV18 with TRBJ2-7; D possibly corresponds to TRBD1 (5 bases). The V gene's germline CDR1 is KGHSH and CDR2 LQKENI. CDR3 size: 15 residues. Trimming cost V 0 bases and J 6 bases, with 15 bases left between them. The CDR3 DNA sequence: TGTGCCAGCTCACCACCGCGAGACAGATACCTCGAGCAGTACTTC. It specifies CASSPPRDRYLEQYF.

The J gene is TRBJ2-1, the V gene TRBV18, with 10 positions matching TRBD2. CDR1 KGHSH and CDR2 LQKENI come from the germline V gene. CDR3 length: 18 amino acids. V shed 4 bases and J 2 bases; nucleotides not matched to a gene: 11. The CDR3 spells CASSLQRKREGAYNEQFF. The CDR3 DNA follows: TGTGCCAGCTCACTACAGAGAAAGCGGGAGGGAGCCTACAATGAGCAGTTCTTC.

The chain recombines TRBV7-9 with TRBJ2-1, with D possibly TRBD2 on 6 matching bases. Germline values: CDR1 SEHNR, CDR2 FQNEAQ (reference sequence). Trimming pared 6 bases from V and 2 bases from J, leaving 14 bases between. This CDR3 region has 15 residues. CDR3 nucleotides: TGTGCCAGCAGGAATGGTGGGGGGACCTACAATGAGCAGTTCTTC. This codes for CASRNGGGTYNEQFF.

This clone was observed a single time. The chain joins TRBV9 to TRBJ2-1; D perhaps matches TRBD1 (6 bases). This CDR3 is 15 amino acids long. The V end lost 2 bases, the J end lost 3 bases, and 12 bases lay between the germline ends. The germline V gene encodes CDR1 SGDLS and CDR2 YYNGEE. CDR3 in amino acids: CASSVSGADYNEQFF. CDR3 nucleotides: TGTGCCAGCAGCGTGTCAGGGGCCGACTACAATGAGCAGTTCTTC. Based on the CDR3 plus reference TRBV9 and TRBJ2-1, the full variable domain is DSGVTQTPKHLITATGQRVTLRCSPRSGDLSVYWYQQSLDQGLQFLIQYYNGEERAKGNILERFSAQQFPDLHSELNLSSLELGDSALYFCASSVSGADYNEQFFGPGTRLTVL.

J is TRBJ1-3 and V is TRBV11-3; TRBD1 aligns across 8 bases. There are 14 residues in the CDR3. V was clipped by 3 bases and J by 5 bases; unmatched bases: 3. Germline CDR1 SGHNT, CDR2 YENEEA. CDR3 in DNA: TGTGCCAGCAGCTTTGGACAGGGAAGAAACACCATATATTTT. This gives the protein CASSFGQGRNTIYF.